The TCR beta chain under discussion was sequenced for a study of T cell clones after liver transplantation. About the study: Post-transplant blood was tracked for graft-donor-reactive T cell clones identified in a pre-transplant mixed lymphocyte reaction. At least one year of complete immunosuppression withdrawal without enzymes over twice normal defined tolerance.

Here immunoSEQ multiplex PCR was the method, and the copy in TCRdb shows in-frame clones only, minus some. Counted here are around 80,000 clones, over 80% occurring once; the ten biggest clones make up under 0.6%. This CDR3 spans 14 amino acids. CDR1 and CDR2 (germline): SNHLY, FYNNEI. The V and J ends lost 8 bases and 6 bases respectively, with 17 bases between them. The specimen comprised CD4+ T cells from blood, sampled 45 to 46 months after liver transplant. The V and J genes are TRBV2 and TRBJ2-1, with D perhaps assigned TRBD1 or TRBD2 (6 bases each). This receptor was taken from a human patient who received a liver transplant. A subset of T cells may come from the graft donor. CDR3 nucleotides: TGTGCCAGCGGGCCGGGGGCCCCCGGCAATGAGCAGTTCTTC. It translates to CASGPGAPGNEQFF.